These 23 T cell receptor beta chains came from one sample sequenced in a study of blood T cell repertoires in COVID-19 (dated by TCRdb to 2020 to 2022). Library creation used the immunoSEQ multiplex PCR assay. Entries here come from immuneACCESS through TCRdb and include only in-frame sequences with V and J called. Some clones fail to appear in such tables; in the studies checked, an unresolved V gene covers under half of the shortfall, and the cause of the remainder is unknown. The sample table contains around 150,000 clones; only one count was recorded for approximately 88% of them. Less than 2.5% of the sample lies in the top ten. The source material was peripheral blood. The receptors here all came from a man between 65 and 79 years old with acute or convalescent COVID-19.

This chain joins TRBV7-8 and TRBJ2-2; TRBD1 matches at 7 bases. J was trimmed by 7 bases and V by 5 bases; bases with no gene match: 13. The CDR3 spans 16 residues. Germline-derived CDR1 and CDR2 are SGHVS and FQNEAQ. CDR3 in DNA: TGTGCCAGCAGCCCCCGAGGCAGGGGGTCGGTCGGGGAGCTGTTTTTT. Translation: CASSPRGRGSVGELFF.

The chain joins TRBV6-5 to TRBJ2-6; D call uncertain. The CDR3 has 15 residues. Germline loops: CDR1 MNHEY, CDR2 SVGAGI. Deletions cut 2 bases from V and 1 base from J, with 6 bases between. The chain's CDR3 is CASSYGLSGANVLTF. The CDR3 region has the DNA TGTGCCAGCAGTTACGGCTTATCTGGGGCCAACGTCCTGACTTTC.

The chain carries TRBV19 and TRBJ2-2; a weak D match, TRBD1 (6 bases). The germline V gene encodes CDR1 LNHDA and CDR2 SQIVND (reference sequence). CDR3 length equals 16 residues. Trimming took 7 bases from V and 6 from J, leaving 21 bases between them. CDR3 DNA sequence: TGTGCCAGTACCCACTTCACAGGGCGCTTGGCCGGGGAGCTGTTTTTT. Translating it yields CASTHFTGRLAGELFF.

This sequence joins TRBV6-6 and TRBJ1-2; possible D gene TRBD1, 6 bases. CDR1 and CDR2 from the germline V gene are MNHNY and SVGAGI (reference sequence). Deletions cut 0 bases from V and 3 bases from J, with 11 bases between. This CDR3 region has 15 residues. Written as DNA, the CDR3 is TGTGCCAGCAGTTACTCGCCAGGGGAGCACTATGGCTACACCTTC. It translates to CASSYSPGEHYGYTF.

The chain joins TRBV19 to TRBJ1-2; 7 bases are shared with TRBD1. The CDR3 consists of 15 residues. V shed 7 bases, J shed 2 bases, and the junction held 10 bases outside the gene matches. The germline gives CDR1 LNHDA, CDR2 SQIVND (reference sequence). CDR3 loop: CASNPTGTPNYGYTF. DNA of the CDR3: TGTGCCAGTAACCCGACAGGGACCCCCAACTATGGCTACACCTTC.

J is TRBJ1-2 and V is TRBV6-6, with a possible D match to TRBD1 (5 bases). This CDR3 contains 14 residues. V was cut by 7 bases and J by 4 bases, with 16 bases left in between. Looked up from germline, CDR1 is MNHNY and CDR2 is SVGAGI (reference sequence). CDR3 nucleotides: TGTGCCAGCACCACACAGGAGAAGGTCTATGGCTACACCTTC. Residues: CASTTQEKVYGYTF.

The chain joins TRBV24-1 to TRBJ1-5; D is unclear. This CDR3 region has 15 residues. Germline CDR1 reads KGHDR; CDR2 reads SFDVKD. V lost 2 bases to trimming and J lost 10 bases, with 17 bases between them. The CDR3 protein is CATSDSAANVNPQHF. The CDR3 DNA reads as TGTGCCACCAGTGATTCCGCCGCGAATGTCAACCCCCAGCATTTT.

The V call is TRBV6-5, the J call TRBJ2-7; D unresolved. Germline V gene sequence: CDR1 MNHEY, CDR2 SVGAGI. Trimming removed 6 bases from V and 4 bases from J, with 4 bases in between. CDR3 size: 10 residues. CDR3 in amino acids: CASSTYEQYF. The DNA of the CDR3 is TGTGCCAGCAGCACTTACGAGCAGTACTTC.

The chain couples TRBV6-2 or TRBV6-3 to TRBJ1-1; 9 nucleotides line up with TRBD1. CDR3 length: 14 residues. Germline V gene sequence: CDR1 MNHEY, CDR2 SVGEGT. V lost 4 bases, J lost 1 base, and 1 base stayed unmatched. In DNA, the CDR3 is TGTGCCAGCAGTTCGGGACAGGGGAACACTGAAGCTTTCTTT. It specifies CASSSGQGNTEAFF.

The chain couples TRBV6-4 to TRBJ2-7, with 9 bases that match TRBD2. Trimming cost V 2 bases and J 2 bases; bases outside gene matches: 7. CDR1 MRHNA and CDR2 SNTAGT come from the germline V gene. This CDR3 region has 16 residues. CDR3 region: CASSDVAAGGPYEQYF. CDR3 bases: TGTGCCAGCAGTGACGTAGCGGCGGGAGGGCCCTACGAGCAGTACTTC.

The V and J genes are TRBV5-4 and TRBJ2-5; TRBD2 matches 11 bases. V gave up 0 bases and J gave up 4 bases; unmatched junction bases: 8. CDR1 is SGHNT, CDR2 YYREEE, per germline (reference sequence). The CDR3 is 17 residues long. The chain's CDR3 is CASSLGLAGTMGETQYF. CDR3 in DNA: TGTGCCAGCAGCTTGGGACTAGCGGGGACGATGGGAGAGACCCAGTACTTC.

The CDR3 DNA follows: TGTGCCAGCAGTTACCCGGGGTTGAGCGGGACCTTCTACGAGCAGTACTTC. Translated: CASSYPGLSGTFYEQYF. The genes are TRBV28 and TRBJ2-7, with 7 bases that match TRBD2. The length of the CDR3 is 17 residues. CDR1 is MDHEN and CDR2 is SYDVKM in the germline V gene. V lost 4 bases to trimming and J lost 3 bases; unmatched junction nucleotides: 15.

The chain links TRBV27 to TRBJ2-7, with 8 bases that match TRBD1. The CDR3 loop spans 15 amino acids. Unmatched junction bases numbered 8, after V lost 5 bases and J lost 2 bases. Germline V CDR1 and CDR2: MNHEY, SMNVEV (reference sequence). The CDR3 is CASSRVQGVPYEQYF. Here the CDR3 DNA reads TGTGCCAGCAGTCGCGTACAGGGGGTTCCCTACGAGCAGTACTTC.

The chain combines TRBV5-1 with TRBJ2-7, with D possibly being TRBD1 (5 bases). V lost 2 bases and J lost 1, with 13 bases in between. Germline-derived CDR1 and CDR2 are SGHRS and YFSETQ. The CDR3 has 15 residues. The CDR3 loop reads CASSLGVRASYEQYF. In nucleotides, the CDR3 is TGCGCCAGCAGCTTAGGGGTACGGGCGTCCTACGAGCAGTACTTC.

In this sample, this clone turned up once. This chain uses TRBV6-6 with TRBJ2-7; D perhaps matches TRBD1 (6 bases). V was pared by 6 bases and J by 6 bases, with 21 bases between. This CDR3 contains 15 residues. The germline V gene has CDR1 MNHNY and CDR2 SVGAGI (reference sequence). The DNA for the CDR3 is TGTGCCAGCAGAAGCGGACAGTATCCTCTTGGCGAGCAGTACTTC. This sequence encodes CASRSGQYPLGEQYF.

This clone was recorded many times. The rearrangement joins TRBV25-1 to TRBJ1-1; the match to TRBD1 covers 7 bases. Germline V gene sequence: CDR1 MGHDK, CDR2 SYGVNS. CDR3 length: 15 amino acids. The ends lost 7 bases at V and 4 bases at J; junction bases unmatched: 12. CDR3: CASIDTGAGSTEAFF. The CDR3 coding sequence is TGTGCCAGCATTGATACAGGGGCAGGGAGCACTGAAGCTTTCTTT. Full variable domain (rest looked up from reference TRBV25-1 and TRBJ1-1): EADIYQTPRYLVIGTGKKITLECSQTMGHDKMYWYQQDPGMELHLIHYSYGVNSTEKGDLSSESTVSRIRTEHFPLTLESARPSHTSQYLCASIDTGAGSTEAFFGQGTRLTVV.

V is TRBV27 and J is TRBJ2-3; 9 bases map to TRBD2. V trimming: 1 base; J trimming: 6 bases; junction bases outside the gene matches: 5. Per the germline V gene, CDR1 is MNHEY and CDR2 is SMNVEV (reference sequence). The CDR3 has 15 residues. The CDR3 bases are TGTGCCAGCAGTTTATATAGCGGGAGAGATGATACGCAGTATTTT. It codes for CASSLYSGRDDTQYF.

The CDR3 DNA reads as TGTGCCTGGAAAGGGGATCCGAACACCGGGGAGCTGTTTTTT. Translating it yields CAWKGDPNTGELFF. The V and J genes are TRBV30 and TRBJ2-2, with D tentatively TRBD1 (5 bases). The CDR3 extends over 14 amino acids. The V end lost 4 bases, the J end lost 0 bases, and 9 bases lay between the germline ends. The V gene's germline CDR1 is GTSNPN and CDR2 SVGIG (reference sequence).

The chain uses TRBV5-5 and TRBJ1-2; D is uncertain. Germline V gene sequence: CDR1 SGHKS, CDR2 YYEKEE (reference sequence). The CDR3 is 14 residues long. Trimming pared 0 bases from V and 4 bases from J, leaving 10 bases between. The CDR3 DNA reads TGTGCCAGCAGCTTGGCCACAGTCATCTATGGCTACACCTTC. This translates into CASSLATVIYGYTF.

This chain connects TRBV24-1 to TRBJ1-5; D is possibly TRBD1 (5 bases). Germline V gene data show CDR1 as KGHDR and CDR2 as SFDVKD. The CDR3 runs to 14 residues. The V end was cut by 4 bases, the J end by 7 bases, with 13 bases between. The CDR3 DNA reads TGTGCCACCAGTGACTCACAAGGGGCGCAGCCCCAGCATTTT. It codes for CATSDSQGAQPQHF.

Here the CDR3 DNA reads TGTGCCAGCAGTTCACCCCCCAGGGAGCAGTACTTC. Translating gives CASSSPPREQYF. V usage is TRBV6-6 and J usage is TRBJ2-7; D not certain. Trimming shortened V by 4 bases and J by 7 bases, and 11 bases separated the two germline ends. CDR3 size: 12 residues. Germline V gene sequence: CDR1 MNHNY, CDR2 SVGAGI (reference sequence).

The J gene is TRBJ1-2, the V gene TRBV5-1; no definite D call. The CDR3 consists of 14 residues. Trimming stripped 0 bases from V and 8 bases from J, with 14 bases between. Germline CDR1 and CDR2: SGHRS and YFSETQ. The CDR3 DNA sequence: TGCGCCAGCAGCTTGGATGCGGCCCCGGGGGGCTACACCTTC. Amino acid sequence: CASSLDAAPGGYTF.

The rearrangement links TRBV29-1 to TRBJ2-1; tentatively, D is TRBD2 (5 bases). V dropped 4 bases and J dropped 5 bases, with 12 bases sitting between them. The CDR3 loop spans 13 amino acids. Germline CDR1 SQVTM, CDR2 ANQGSEA. Written as DNA, the CDR3 is TGCAGCGTTGGTCGGGAAAGAAACAATGAGCAGTTCTTC. Its translation: CSVGRERNNEQFF.